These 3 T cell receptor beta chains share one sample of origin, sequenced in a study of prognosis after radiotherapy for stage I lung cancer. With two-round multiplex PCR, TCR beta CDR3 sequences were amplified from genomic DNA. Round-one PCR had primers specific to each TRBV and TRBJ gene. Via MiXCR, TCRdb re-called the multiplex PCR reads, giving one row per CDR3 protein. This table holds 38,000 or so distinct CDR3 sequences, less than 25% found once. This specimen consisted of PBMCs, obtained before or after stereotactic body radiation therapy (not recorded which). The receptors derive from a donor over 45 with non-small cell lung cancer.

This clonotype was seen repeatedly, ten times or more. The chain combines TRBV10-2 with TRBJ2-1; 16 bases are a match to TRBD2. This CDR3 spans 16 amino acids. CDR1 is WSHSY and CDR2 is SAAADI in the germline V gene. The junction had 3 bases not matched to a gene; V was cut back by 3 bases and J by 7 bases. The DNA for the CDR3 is TGCGCCAGCAGTGATTTGGGACTAGCGGGAGGGAATGAGCAGTTCTTC. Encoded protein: CASSDLGLAGGNEQFF.

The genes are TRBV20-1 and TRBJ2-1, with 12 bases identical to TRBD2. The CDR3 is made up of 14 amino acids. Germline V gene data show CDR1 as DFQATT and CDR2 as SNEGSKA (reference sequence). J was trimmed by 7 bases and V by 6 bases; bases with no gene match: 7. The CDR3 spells CSAKTSGGINEQFF. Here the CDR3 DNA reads TGCAGTGCGAAAACTAGCGGGGGGATAAATGAGCAGTTCTTC.

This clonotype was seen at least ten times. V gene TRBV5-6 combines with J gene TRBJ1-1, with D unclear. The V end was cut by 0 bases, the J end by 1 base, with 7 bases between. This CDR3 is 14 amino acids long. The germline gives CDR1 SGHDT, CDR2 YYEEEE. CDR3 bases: TGTGCCAGCAGCTTGGGAAGGAAGAACACTGAAGCTTTCTTT. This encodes CASSLGRKNTEAFF.